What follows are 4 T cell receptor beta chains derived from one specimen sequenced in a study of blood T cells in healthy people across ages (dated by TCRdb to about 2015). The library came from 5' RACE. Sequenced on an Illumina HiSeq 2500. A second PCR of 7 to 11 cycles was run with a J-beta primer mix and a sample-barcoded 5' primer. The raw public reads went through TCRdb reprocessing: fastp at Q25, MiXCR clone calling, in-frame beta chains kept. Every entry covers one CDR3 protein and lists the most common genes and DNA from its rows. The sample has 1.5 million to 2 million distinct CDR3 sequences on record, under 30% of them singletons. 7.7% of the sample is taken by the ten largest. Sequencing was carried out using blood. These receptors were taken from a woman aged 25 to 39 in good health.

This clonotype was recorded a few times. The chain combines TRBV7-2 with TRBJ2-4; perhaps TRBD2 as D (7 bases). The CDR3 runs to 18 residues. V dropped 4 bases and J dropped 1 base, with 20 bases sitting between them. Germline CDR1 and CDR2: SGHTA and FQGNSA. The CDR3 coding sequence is TGTGCCAGCAGCTCGGGCAGGGGACTAACTATGGCCAAAAACATTCAGTACTTC. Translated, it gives CASSSGRGLTMAKNIQYF.

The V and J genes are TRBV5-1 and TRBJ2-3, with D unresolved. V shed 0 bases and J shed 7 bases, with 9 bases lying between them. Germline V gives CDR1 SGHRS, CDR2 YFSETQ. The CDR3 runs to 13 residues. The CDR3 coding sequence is TGCGCCAGCAGCTTGGCAGCGCCAAATACGCAGTATTTT. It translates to CASSLAAPNTQYF.

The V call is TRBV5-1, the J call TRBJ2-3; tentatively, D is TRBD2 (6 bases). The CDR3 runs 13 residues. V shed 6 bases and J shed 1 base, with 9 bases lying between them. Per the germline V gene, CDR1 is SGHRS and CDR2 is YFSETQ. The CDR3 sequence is CASTAGRTDTQYF. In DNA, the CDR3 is TGCGCCAGCACGGCGGGGCGCACAGATACGCAGTATTTT.

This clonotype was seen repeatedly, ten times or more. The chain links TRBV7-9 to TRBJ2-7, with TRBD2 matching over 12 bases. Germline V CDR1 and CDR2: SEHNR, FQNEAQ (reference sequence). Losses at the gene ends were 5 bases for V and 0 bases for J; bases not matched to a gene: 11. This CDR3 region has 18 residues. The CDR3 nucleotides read TGTGCCAGCAGCCGTGAACTAGCGGGAGGCCTATACTCCTACGAGCAGTACTTC. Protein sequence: CASSRELAGGLYSYEQYF.